These T cell receptor beta chains were read from a single sample in a study of OX40 agonist ivuxolimab in advanced cancers. Clones were sequenced by immunoSEQ multiplex PCR, and TCRdb holds only the in-frame ones, with some missing. The sample holds fewer than 85,000 clones, roughly 90% seen once. Sequencing used CD4+ or CD8+ T cells sorted from blood, obtained in a trial of the OX40 agonist ivuxolimab. The receptors were sampled from an adult with an advanced solid tumor such as melanoma, head and neck, liver or kidney cancer. Both conserved end residues are part of each CDR3. The order of the fields is V gene, clone size, D gene, J gene, CDR3 DNA, CDR3 protein. D genes are given only for firm matches. Some rows mark clone size as missing; the rest say once, few, many or name a class of expanded clone.

>TRBV4-2|NA|NA|TRBJ2-3
TGTGCCAGCAGCGTCTGGGGGGGCCCCAAGACAGATACGCAGTATTTT
CASSVWGGPKTDTQYF
>TRBV27|NA|NA|TRBJ1-5
TGTGCCAGCAGTACCTTTGCGAGGGGGATTGATCAGCCCCAGCATTTT
CASSTFARGIDQPQHF
>TRBV5-8|NA|TRBD2|TRBJ2-7
TGTGCCAGCAGCCACCCTTGGGGGGGCTACGAGCAGTACTTC
CASSHPWGGYEQYF
>TRBV25-1|NA|NA|TRBJ1-4
TGTGCCAGCAGTGAGAAGGGGTCCATTTCAACTAATGAAAAACTGTTTTTT
CASSEKGSISTNEKLFF
>TRBV11-2|NA|NA|TRBJ1-3
TGTGCCAGCAGCTCGACTAGGGACACCTTACTACGAAACACCATATATTTT
CASSSTRDTLLRNTIYF
>TRBV5-1|NA|NA|TRBJ1-2
TGCGCCAGCAGCTTCTGGGGCAGTGACTATGGCTACACCTTC
CASSFWGSDYGYTF
>TRBV7-9|NA|NA|TRBJ1-5
TGTGCCAGCAGCTCCCACCCGTCGGGGCAGCCCCAGCATTTT
CASSSHPSGQPQHF
>TRBV10-3|NA|TRBD1|TRBJ1-2
TGTGCCATCAGTGAGCCCTCTTCCGGGACAGCCAACTATGGCTACACCTTC
CAISEPSSGTANYGYTF
>TRBV4-1|NA|NA|TRBJ2-5
TGCGCCAGCAGCCACGGGGAAGAGACCCAGTACTTC
CASSHGEETQYF
>TRBV29-1|NA|NA|TRBJ1-2
TGCAGCGTTGTCCCCCAGTTCGCCCCTGGCTACACCTTC
CSVVPQFAPGYTF
>TRBV30|NA|TRBD1|TRBJ2-7
TGTGCCTGGAGTGTAAGGGGACAGGGCTCCGAGCAGTACTTC
CAWSVRGQGSEQYF
>TRBV7-8|NA|NA|TRBJ1-1
TGTGCCAGCAGCTTAAGGGGGAGGACTGAAGCTTTCTTT
CASSLRGRTEAFF
>TRBV11-2|NA|TRBD1|TRBJ1-2
TGTGCCAGCAGCACCGGACAGGGTCACTATGGCTACACCTTC
CASSTGQGHYGYTF
>TRBV9|NA|NA|TRBJ2-7
TGTGCCAGCAGCGTAGTCCACTCCTACGAGCAGTACTTC
CASSVVHSYEQYF
>TRBV19|few|NA|TRBJ2-7
TGTGCCAGTAGTACGGGACACCACGGGGTCTACGAGCAGTACTTC
CASSTGHHGVYEQYF
>TRBV5-1|NA|TRBD2|TRBJ2-1
TGCGCCAGCAGTCCAGCGGGGAACAATGAGCAGTTCTTC
CASSPAGNNEQFF
>TRBV9|NA|TRBD2|TRBJ2-5
TGTGCCAGCAGCGCCATGGGGGCGGGAGGTCAAGAGACCCAGTACTTC
CASSAMGAGGQETQYF
>TRBV5-6|NA|TRBD2|TRBJ2-7
TGTGCCAGCAGCTTGACTAGCGGGGGGGGCTACGAGCAGTACTTC
CASSLTSGGGYEQYF